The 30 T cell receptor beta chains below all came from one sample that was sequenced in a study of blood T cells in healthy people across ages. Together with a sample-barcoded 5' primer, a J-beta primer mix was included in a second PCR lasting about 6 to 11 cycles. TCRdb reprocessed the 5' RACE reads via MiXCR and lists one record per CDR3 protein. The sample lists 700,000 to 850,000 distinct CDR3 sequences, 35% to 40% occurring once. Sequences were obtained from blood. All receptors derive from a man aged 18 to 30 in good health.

The CDR3 loop reads CASSRSGTGHTEAFF. In nucleotides, the CDR3 is TGTGCCAGCAGCCGGTCCGGGACAGGGCACACTGAAGCTTTCTTT. The V and J genes are TRBV14 and TRBJ1-1; 9 positions agree with TRBD1. Trimming took 4 bases from V and 3 from J; bases not matched to a gene: 6. This CDR3 is built from 15 residues. Germline V lookup: CDR1 SGHDN, CDR2 FVKESK.

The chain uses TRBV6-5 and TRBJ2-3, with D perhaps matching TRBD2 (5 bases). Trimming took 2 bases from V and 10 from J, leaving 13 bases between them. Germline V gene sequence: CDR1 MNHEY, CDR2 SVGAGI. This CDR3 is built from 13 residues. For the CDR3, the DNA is TGTGCCAGCAGTTACGAGGGTATCGGGGCGCAGTATTTT. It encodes CASSYEGIGAQYF.

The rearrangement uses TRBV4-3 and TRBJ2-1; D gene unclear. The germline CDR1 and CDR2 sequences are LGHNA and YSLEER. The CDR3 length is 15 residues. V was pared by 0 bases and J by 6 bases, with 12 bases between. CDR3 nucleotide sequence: TGCGCCAGCAGCCAAGACCTGCCGTTTGGCAATGAGCAGTTCTTC. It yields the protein CASSQDLPFGNEQFF.

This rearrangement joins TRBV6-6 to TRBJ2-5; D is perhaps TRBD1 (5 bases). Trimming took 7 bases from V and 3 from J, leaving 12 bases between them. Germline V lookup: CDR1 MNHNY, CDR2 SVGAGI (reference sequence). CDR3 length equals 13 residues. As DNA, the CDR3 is TGTGCCAGCATGGCTGACAGAAAAGAGACCCAGTACTTC. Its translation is CASMADRKETQYF.

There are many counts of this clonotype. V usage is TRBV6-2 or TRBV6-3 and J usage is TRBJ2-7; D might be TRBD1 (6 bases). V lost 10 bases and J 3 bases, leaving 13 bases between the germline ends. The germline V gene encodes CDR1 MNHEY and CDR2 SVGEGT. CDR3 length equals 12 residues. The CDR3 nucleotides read TGTGCCACCCAGGGACATATCTACGAGCAGTACTTC. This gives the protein CATQGHIYEQYF.

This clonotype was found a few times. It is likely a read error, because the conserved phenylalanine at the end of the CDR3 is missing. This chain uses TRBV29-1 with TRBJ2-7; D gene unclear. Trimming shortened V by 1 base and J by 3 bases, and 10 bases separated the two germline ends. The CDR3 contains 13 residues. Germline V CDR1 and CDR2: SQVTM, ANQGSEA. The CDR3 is CSVEGRNSYEQYL. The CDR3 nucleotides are TGCAGCGTTGAAGGCCGGAACAGCTACGAGCAGTACTTA.

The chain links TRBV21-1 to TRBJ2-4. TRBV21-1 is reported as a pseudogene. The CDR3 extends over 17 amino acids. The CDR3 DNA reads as TGTGCCAGCAGCAAATCACGATGGGTTTTCGGCAAAAACATTCAGTACTTC. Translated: CASSKSRWVFGKNIQYF.

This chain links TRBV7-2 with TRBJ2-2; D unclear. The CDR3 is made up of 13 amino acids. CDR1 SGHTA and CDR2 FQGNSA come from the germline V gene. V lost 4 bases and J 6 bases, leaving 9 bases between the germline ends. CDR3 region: CASSWVEAGELFF. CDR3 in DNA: TGTGCCAGCAGCTGGGTTGAGGCCGGGGAGCTGTTTTTT.

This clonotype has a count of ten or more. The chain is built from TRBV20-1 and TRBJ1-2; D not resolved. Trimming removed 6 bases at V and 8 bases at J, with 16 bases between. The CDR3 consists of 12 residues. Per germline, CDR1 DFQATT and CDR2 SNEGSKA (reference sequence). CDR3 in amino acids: CSASSPDRGYTF. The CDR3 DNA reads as TGCAGTGCCTCCTCCCCCGACCGGGGCTACACCTTC.

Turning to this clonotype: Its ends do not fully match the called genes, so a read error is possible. The chain's CDR3 is CAGSQEQGRYQPQHF. CDR3 nucleotides: TGTGCCGGCAGCCAAGAACAGGGGCGTTATCAGCCCCAGCATTTT. This chain links TRBV28 with TRBJ1-5; 7 bases are a match to TRBD1. This CDR3 region has 15 residues. From germline, CDR1 is MDHEN and CDR2 SYDVKM.

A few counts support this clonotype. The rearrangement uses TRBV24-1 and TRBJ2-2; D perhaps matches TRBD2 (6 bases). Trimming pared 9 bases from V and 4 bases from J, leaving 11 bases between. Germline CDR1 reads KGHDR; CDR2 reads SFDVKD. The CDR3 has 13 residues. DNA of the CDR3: TGTGCCACCGCGGAGGGACCCACCGGGGAGCTGTTTTTT. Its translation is CATAEGPTGELFF.

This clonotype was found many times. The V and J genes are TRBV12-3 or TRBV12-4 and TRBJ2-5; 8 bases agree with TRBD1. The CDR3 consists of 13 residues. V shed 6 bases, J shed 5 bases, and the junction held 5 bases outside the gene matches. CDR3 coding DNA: TGTGCCAGCAGGACAGGGGAAGCTGAGACCCAGTACTTC. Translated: CASRTGEAETQYF.

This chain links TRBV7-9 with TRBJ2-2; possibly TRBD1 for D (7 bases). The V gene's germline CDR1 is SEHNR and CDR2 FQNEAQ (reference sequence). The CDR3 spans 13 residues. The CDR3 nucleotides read TGTGCTGCTTCCAGGGGGGAGACCGGGGAGCTGTTTTTT. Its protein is CAASRGETGELFF.

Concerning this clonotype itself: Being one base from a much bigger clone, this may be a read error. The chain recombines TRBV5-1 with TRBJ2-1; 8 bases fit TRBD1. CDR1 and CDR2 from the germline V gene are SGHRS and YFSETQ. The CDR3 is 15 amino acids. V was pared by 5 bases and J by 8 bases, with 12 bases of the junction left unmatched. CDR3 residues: CASSWETGVVDEQFF. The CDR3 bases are TGCGCCAGCAGTTGGGAGACAGGGGTAGTGGATGAGCAGTTCTTC.

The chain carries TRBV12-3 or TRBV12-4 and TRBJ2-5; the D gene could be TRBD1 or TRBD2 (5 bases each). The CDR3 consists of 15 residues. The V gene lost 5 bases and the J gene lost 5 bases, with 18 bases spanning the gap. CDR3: CASSLIGGGSETQYF. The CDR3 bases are TGTGCCAGCAGTCTTATTGGGGGTGGATCGGAGACCCAGTACTTC.

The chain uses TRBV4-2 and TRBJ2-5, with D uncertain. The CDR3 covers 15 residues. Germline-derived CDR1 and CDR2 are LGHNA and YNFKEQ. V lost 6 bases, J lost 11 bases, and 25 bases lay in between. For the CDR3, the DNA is TGTGCCAGCAGTCCTTCTACTTCTTTATACAATGAGCAGTACTTC. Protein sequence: CASSPSTSLYNEQYF.

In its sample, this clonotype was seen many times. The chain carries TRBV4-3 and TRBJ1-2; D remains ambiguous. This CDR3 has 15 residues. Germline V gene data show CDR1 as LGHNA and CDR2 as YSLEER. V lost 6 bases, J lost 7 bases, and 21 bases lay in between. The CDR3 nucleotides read TGCGCCAGCAGGGAAAGCCAGTGGCAGTGGCGTGGCTACACCTTC. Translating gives CASRESQWQWRGYTF.

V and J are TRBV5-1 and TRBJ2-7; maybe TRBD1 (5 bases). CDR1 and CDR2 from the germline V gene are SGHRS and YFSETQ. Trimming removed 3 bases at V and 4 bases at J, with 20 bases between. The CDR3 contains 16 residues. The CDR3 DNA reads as TGCGCCAGCAGCTCCAGCCCCAGACAGACAAGTTACGAGCAGTACTTC. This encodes CASSSSPRQTSYEQYF. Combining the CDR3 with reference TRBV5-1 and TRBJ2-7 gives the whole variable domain KAGVTQTPRYLIKTRGQQVTLSCSPISGHRSVSWYQQTPGQGLQFLFEYFSETQRNKGNFPGRFSGRQFSNSRSEMNVSTLELGDSALYLCASSSSPRQTSYEQYFGPGTRLTVT.

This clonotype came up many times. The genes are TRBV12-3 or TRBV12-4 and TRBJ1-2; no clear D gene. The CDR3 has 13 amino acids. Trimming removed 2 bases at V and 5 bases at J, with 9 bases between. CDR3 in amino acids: CASSLSQWYGYTF. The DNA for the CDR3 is TGTGCCAGCAGTTTATCACAGTGGTATGGCTACACCTTC.

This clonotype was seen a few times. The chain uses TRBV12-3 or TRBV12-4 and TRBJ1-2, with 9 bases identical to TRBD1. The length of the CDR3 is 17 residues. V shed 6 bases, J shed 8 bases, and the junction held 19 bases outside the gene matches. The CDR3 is CASSPGQGSLIVGGYTF. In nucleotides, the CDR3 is TGTGCCAGCAGCCCAGGACAGGGGAGTTTGATAGTCGGCGGCTACACCTTC.

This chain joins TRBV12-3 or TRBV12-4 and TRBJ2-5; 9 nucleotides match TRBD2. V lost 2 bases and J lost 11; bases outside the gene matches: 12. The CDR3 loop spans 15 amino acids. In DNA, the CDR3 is TGTGCCAGCAGTTTACCCCTAGCGGGGAAGGTTGAGCAGTACTTC. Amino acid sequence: CASSLPLAGKVEQYF.

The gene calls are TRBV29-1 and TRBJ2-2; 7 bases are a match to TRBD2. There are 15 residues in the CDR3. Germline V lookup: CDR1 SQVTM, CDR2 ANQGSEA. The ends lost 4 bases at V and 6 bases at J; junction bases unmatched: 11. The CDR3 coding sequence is TGCAGCGTTGTTATGGGGGGGACGCCCCCCGGGGAGCTGTTTTTT. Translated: CSVVMGGTPPGELFF.

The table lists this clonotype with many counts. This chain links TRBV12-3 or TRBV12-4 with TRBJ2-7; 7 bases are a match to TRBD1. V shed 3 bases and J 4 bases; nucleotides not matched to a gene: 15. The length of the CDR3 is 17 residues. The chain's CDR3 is CASSFRRPRDSWYEQYF. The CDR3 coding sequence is TGTGCCAGCAGTTTCCGACGACCCCGGGACAGCTGGTACGAGCAGTACTTC.

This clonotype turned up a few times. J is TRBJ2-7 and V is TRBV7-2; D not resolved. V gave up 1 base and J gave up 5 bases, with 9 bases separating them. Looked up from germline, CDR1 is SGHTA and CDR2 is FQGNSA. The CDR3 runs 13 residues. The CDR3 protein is CASSLEFRNEQYF. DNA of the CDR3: TGTGCCAGCAGCTTAGAGTTCCGGAACGAGCAGTACTTC.

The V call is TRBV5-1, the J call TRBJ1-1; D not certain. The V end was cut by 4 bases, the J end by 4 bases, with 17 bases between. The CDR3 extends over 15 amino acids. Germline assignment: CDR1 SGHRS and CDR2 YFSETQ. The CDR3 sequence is CASSDWPGEGTEAFF. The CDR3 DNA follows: TGCGCCAGCAGCGATTGGCCGGGTGAAGGCACTGAAGCTTTCTTT.

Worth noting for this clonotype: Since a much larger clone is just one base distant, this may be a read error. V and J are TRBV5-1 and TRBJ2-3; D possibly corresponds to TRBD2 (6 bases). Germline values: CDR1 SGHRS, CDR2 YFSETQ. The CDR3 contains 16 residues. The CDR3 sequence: CVSSLPSGGSTDTQYF. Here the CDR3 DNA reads TGCGTCAGCAGCTTACCTAGTGGGGGGAGCACAGATACGCAGTATTTT.

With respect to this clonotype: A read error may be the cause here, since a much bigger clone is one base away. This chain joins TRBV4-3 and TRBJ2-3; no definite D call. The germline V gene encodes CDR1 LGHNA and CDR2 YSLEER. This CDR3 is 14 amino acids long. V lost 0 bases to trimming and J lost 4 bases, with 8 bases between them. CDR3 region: CASSQDFASDTQYF. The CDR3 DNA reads TGCGCCAGCAGCCAAGATTTCGCTTCAGATACGCAGTATTTT.

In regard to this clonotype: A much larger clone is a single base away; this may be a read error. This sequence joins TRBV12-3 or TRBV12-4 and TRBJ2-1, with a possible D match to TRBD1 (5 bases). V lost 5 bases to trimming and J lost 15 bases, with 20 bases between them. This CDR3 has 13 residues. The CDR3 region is CASSGAAPYGLFF. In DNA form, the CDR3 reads TGTGCCAGCAGTGGGGCAGCCCCCTATGGTCTGTTCTTC.

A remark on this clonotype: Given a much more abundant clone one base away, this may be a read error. The CDR3: CASSVGRRRETQYF. CDR3 coding DNA: TGTGCCAGCAGTGTGGGGAGGAGGAGGGAGACCCAGTACTTC. The chain links TRBV12-3 or TRBV12-4 to TRBJ2-5; D is perhaps TRBD2 (6 bases). The CDR3 extends over 14 amino acids. V lost 5 bases and J 5 bases, leaving 15 bases between the germline ends.

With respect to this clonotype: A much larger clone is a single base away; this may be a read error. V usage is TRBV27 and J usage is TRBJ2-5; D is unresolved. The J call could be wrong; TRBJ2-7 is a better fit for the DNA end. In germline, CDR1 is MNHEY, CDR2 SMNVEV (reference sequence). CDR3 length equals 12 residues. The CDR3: CTSKGRPYEQYF. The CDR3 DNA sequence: TGTACCAGCAAAGGTCGGCCCTACGAGCAGTACTTC.